Here is one TCR beta chain with its context. The data are from a study of blood T cell repertoires in COVID-19. Study information: Nucleic acid was either cDNA or gDNA, and it came from T cells, B-cell-depleted T cells, or PBMCs.

CDR3 length equals 16 residues. Germline lookup yields CDR1 SGHTS and CDR2 YDEGEE. Trimming took 4 bases from V and 0 from J; bases not matched to a gene: 7. Living in 24 US areas, the participants were between about 18 and 95 years of age. Cohort allocation depended upon clinical history that participants reported. During the 2 weeks before they entered the study, exposed participants had met someone with a PCR-confirmed or clinician-diagnosed COVID-19 case. The data were produced by immunoSEQ multiplex PCR, yet TCRdb's version contains in-frame clones alone and is incomplete. The sample has 200,000 to 250,000 clones, roughly 80% seen once.

J is TRBJ2-1 and V is TRBV5-8; 7 nucleotides align to TRBD2. This sequence originates from a woman aged 40 to 49 who had been exposed to COVID-19. Sequenced input: PBMCs or T cells enriched from blood (not recorded which). CDR3 in DNA: TGTGCCAGCAGCCCCAGAGCGGGGAGCTCCTACAATGAGCAGTTCTTC. Translation: CASSPRAGSSYNEQFF. The full variable domain, in which reference TRBV5-8 and TRBJ2-1 provide the parts outside the CDR3, is EAGVTQSPTHLIKTRGQQATLRCSPISGHTSVYWYQQALGLGLQFLLWYDEGEERNRGNFPPRFSGRQFPNYSSELNVNALELEDSALYLCASSPRAGSSYNEQFFGPGTRLTVL.